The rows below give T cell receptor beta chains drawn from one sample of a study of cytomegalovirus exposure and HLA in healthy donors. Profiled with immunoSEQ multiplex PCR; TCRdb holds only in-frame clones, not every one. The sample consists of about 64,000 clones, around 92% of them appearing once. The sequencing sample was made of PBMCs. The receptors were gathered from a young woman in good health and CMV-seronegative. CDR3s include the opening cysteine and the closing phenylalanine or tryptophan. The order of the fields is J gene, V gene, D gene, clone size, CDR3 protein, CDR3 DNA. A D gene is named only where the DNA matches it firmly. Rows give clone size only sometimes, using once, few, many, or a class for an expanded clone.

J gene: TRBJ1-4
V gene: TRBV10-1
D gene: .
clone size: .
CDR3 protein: CASSDGYSEKLFF
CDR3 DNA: TGCGCCAGCAGTGATGGTTACAGCGAAAAACTGTTTTTT

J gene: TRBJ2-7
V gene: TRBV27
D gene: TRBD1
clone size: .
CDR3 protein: CASRGSRDRGHEQYF
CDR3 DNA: TGTGCCAGCAGAGGAAGCCGGGACAGGGGCCACGAGCAGTACTTC

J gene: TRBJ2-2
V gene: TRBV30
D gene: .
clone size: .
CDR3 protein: CAWGDPAGELFF
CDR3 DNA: TGTGCCTGGGGTGACCCGGCCGGGGAGCTGTTTTTT

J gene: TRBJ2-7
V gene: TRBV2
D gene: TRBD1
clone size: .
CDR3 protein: CASTPGTGRPQGYEQYF
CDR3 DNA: TGTGCCAGCACCCCCGGGACAGGGAGGCCCCAGGGCTACGAGCAGTACTTC

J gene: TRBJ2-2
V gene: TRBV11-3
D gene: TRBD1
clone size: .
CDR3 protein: CASSSQGGGLWAGELFF
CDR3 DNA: TGTGCCAGCAGCAGCCAAGGGGGCGGGCTTTGGGCCGGGGAGCTGTTTTTT

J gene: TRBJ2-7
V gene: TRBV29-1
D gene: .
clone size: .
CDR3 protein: CSVPRRGGGEQYF
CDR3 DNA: TGCAGCGTCCCCCGGCGGGGAGGAGGCGAGCAGTACTTC

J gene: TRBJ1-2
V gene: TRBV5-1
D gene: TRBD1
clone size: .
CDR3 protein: CASTQGAPNYGYTF
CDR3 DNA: TGCGCCAGCACCCAGGGGGCGCCTAACTATGGCTACACCTTC

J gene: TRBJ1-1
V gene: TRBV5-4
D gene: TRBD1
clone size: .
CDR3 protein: CASSLEQGITEAFF
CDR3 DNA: TGTGCCAGCAGCCTAGAACAGGGGATCACTGAAGCTTTCTTT

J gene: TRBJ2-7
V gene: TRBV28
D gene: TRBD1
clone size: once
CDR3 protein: CASTPRDSNYEQYF
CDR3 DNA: TGTGCCAGCACCCCCCGGGACAGCAACTACGAGCAGTACTTC

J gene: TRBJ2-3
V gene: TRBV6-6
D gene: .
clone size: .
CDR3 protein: CASTRGEGTDTQYF
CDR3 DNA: TGTGCCAGCACTAGGGGGGAGGGAACAGATACGCAGTATTTT

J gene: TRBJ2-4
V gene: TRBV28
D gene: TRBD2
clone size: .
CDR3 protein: CASSITSGLAKNIQYF
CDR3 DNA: TGTGCCAGCAGTATAACTAGCGGTCTAGCCAAAAACATTCAGTACTTC

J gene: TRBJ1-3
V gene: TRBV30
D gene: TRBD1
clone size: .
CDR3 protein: CAWSRPGQSSGNTIYF
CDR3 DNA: TGTGCCTGGAGCCGACCGGGACAGAGCTCTGGAAACACCATATATTTT

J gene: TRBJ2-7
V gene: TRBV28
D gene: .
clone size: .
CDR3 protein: CASSGDWGYEQYF
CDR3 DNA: TGTGCCAGCTCCGGGGACTGGGGGTACGAGCAGTACTTC

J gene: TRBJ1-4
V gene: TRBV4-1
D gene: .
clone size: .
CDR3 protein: CASSQTPSDNEKLFF
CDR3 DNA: TGCGCCAGCAGCCAAACACCCAGTGATAATGAAAAACTGTTTTTT

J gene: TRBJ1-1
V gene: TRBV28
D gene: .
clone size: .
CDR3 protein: CASLEGRDEAFF
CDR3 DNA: TGTGCCAGCCTCGAGGGGCGGGATGAAGCTTTCTTT

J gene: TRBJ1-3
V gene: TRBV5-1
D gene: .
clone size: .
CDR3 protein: CASSPGSASGNTIYF
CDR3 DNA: TGCGCCAGCAGCCCCGGCAGCGCCTCTGGAAACACCATATATTTT